This note documents a single T cell receptor beta chain sequence. The sample originates from a study of circulating and synovial CD4+ cells in juvenile arthritis. Method: immunoSEQ multiplex PCR; TCRdb's copy keeps in-frame clones and lacks some. The data show thousands of clones, 83% seen once. There are 12 residues in the CDR3. The germline V and J ends were trimmed by 3 bases and 5 bases, with 7 bases remaining between them. Germline V gives CDR1 KGHSH, CDR2 LQKENI. The chain recombines TRBV18 with TRBJ2-5; D call uncertain. Sample: CD4+ T cells from synovial fluid. The clonotype was recovered from a human donor with juvenile idiopathic arthritis. The CDR3 spells CASSPGRETQYF. Written as DNA, the CDR3 is TGTGCCAGCTCACCTGGCAGGGAGACCCAGTACTTC.